The 21 T cell receptor beta chains reported below all come from one sample, sequenced in a study of blood T cell repertoires in COVID-19. Generated by immunoSEQ multiplex PCR, the TCRdb table keeps only in-frame clones and is missing some. Seen here are 250,000 to 300,000 clones, over 65% observed once, and the top ten hold under 5.5%. The material sequenced was peripheral blood. These TCRs come from a man in his fifties or sixties who had recovered from COVID-19.

The J gene is TRBJ2-6, the V gene TRBV15; 8 positions match TRBD1. This CDR3 has 17 residues. Per germline, CDR1 LNHNV and CDR2 YYDKDF (reference sequence). J lost 2 bases, V lost 1 base, and 4 bases had no gene match. The CDR3 loop reads CATSRGQGAAGANVLTF. The CDR3 nucleotides are TGTGCCACCAGCAGAGGGCAGGGGGCGGCTGGGGCCAACGTCCTGACTTTC.

The rearrangement uses TRBV21-1 and TRBJ1-5; TRBD1 is the table's D call and was not checked against the DNA. TRBV21-1 is tagged as a pseudogene. The length of the CDR3 is 15 residues. DNA of the CDR3: TGTGCCAGCAGCAAGGACAGGGGTAGCAATCAGCCCCAGCATTTT. Encoded protein: CASSKDRGSNQPQHF.

This sequence joins TRBV3-1 (or the pseudogene TRBV3-2) and TRBJ2-1, with D tentatively TRBD1 (6 bases). In germline, CDR1 is LGHDT, CDR2 YNNKEL (reference sequence). This CDR3 contains 17 residues. Trimming shortened V by 0 bases and J by 8 bases, and 20 bases separated the two germline ends. CDR3 region: CASSQEFRTTGSYEQFF. Here the CDR3 DNA reads TGTGCCAGCAGCCAAGAATTTCGAACTACAGGGTCCTATGAGCAGTTCTTC.

This clone has only a few counts. This chain joins TRBV7-8 and TRBJ1-1, with D possibly matching TRBD1 (5 bases). This CDR3 spans 14 amino acids. Germline CDR1 reads SGHVS; CDR2 reads FQNEAQ. Trimming took 5 bases from V and 1 from J, leaving 11 bases between them. CDR3 DNA sequence: TGTGCCAGCAGCAACGACAGACGGAACACTGAAGCTTTCTTT. Protein: CASSNDRRNTEAFF.

This clone has just a few counts. The chain recombines TRBV5-1 with TRBJ2-7, with TRBD1 matching over 7 bases. The CDR3 is 14 residues long. Germline lookup yields CDR1 SGHRS and CDR2 YFSETQ. Trimming took 4 bases from V and 4 from J; bases not matched to a gene: 8. CDR3: CASSPGQDLYEQYF. The DNA of the CDR3 is TGCGCCAGCAGCCCCGGACAGGATTTGTACGAGCAGTACTTC.

The genes are TRBV5-1 and TRBJ2-1, with 13 bases that match TRBD2. This CDR3 is 16 amino acids long. With 5 bases clipped from V and 5 bases from J, the junction kept 7 bases outside the gene matches. CDR1 SGHRS and CDR2 YFSETQ come from the germline V gene. CDR3 residues: CASSIGGLAGNNEQFF. In nucleotides, the CDR3 is TGCGCCAGCAGTATCGGGGGACTAGCGGGGAACAATGAGCAGTTCTTC.

The V gene is TRBV7-9, the J gene TRBJ1-2; 7 nucleotides match TRBD1. Germline values: CDR1 SEHNR, CDR2 FQNEAQ (reference sequence). Trimming at V came to 5 bases and at J to 5 bases, leaving 17 bases not matched to a gene. The CDR3 runs 17 residues. The CDR3: CASSPSMGTGDWYGYTF. The CDR3 nucleotides are TGTGCCAGCAGCCCAAGCATGGGAACAGGGGATTGGTATGGCTACACCTTC.

This chain uses TRBV11-3 with TRBJ1-4; D uncertain. Germline CDR1 reads SGHNT; CDR2 reads YENEEA. The CDR3 extends over 13 amino acids. With 0 bases removed from V and 10 bases from J, the gap between germline ends came to 9 bases. CDR3: CASSLDLGGKLFF. In DNA, the CDR3 is TGTGCCAGCAGCTTAGACCTGGGAGGAAAACTGTTTTTT.

The genes are TRBV4-1 and TRBJ2-4; 10 nucleotides line up with TRBD1. V lost 1 base and J lost 8; bases outside the gene matches: 8. This CDR3 comprises 16 residues. From germline, CDR1 is MGHRA and CDR2 YSYEKL. DNA for the CDR3: TGCGCCAGCAGCCAAGCGGGGGACAGGGGACGAGACATTCAGTACTTC. Translating gives CASSQAGDRGRDIQYF.

The sample holds a few counts of this clone. The V call is TRBV11-1, the J call TRBJ2-4; the D gene is possibly TRBD2 (5 bases). The V gene's germline CDR1 is SGHAT and CDR2 FQDESV (reference sequence). The V and J ends lost 5 bases and 0 bases respectively, with 8 bases between them. CDR3 size: 14 residues. The CDR3 DNA is TGTGCCAGCAGCCCCCGGGAAGCCAAAAACATTCAGTACTTC. This gives the protein CASSPREAKNIQYF.

The chain combines TRBV4-1 with TRBJ1-4, with 9 bases fitting TRBD1. This CDR3 region has 16 residues. Germline CDR1 and CDR2: MGHRA and YSYEKL. The V segment lost 4 bases and the J segment 6 bases; nucleotides outside the gene matches: 9. The CDR3 DNA sequence: TGCGCCAGCAGCCGCAGTCCGGGACAGGGAGATGAAAAACTGTTTTTT. Translating it yields CASSRSPGQGDEKLFF.

This rearrangement joins TRBV7-2 to TRBJ2-1; D might be TRBD1 (6 bases). The ends were cut back, 3 bases at V and 0 bases at J, with 18 bases in the middle. The CDR3 has 18 amino acids. Germline loops: CDR1 SGHTA, CDR2 FQGNSA. DNA of the CDR3: TGTGCCAGCAGCTTCCCGCGTTCCAGGGGAAGCTCCTACAATGAGCAGTTCTTC. This gives the protein CASSFPRSRGSSYNEQFF.

The chain joins TRBV5-1 to TRBJ2-2, with 10 nucleotides matching TRBD1. Unmatched junction bases numbered 8, after V lost 10 bases and J lost 5 bases. The CDR3 spans 14 residues. CDR1 is SGHRS and CDR2 is YFSETQ in the germline V gene. CDR3 nucleotide sequence: TGCGCCTCCGGGACAGGGGAGAGAACCGGGGAGCTGTTTTTT. This translates into CASGTGERTGELFF. Full variable domain (rest looked up from reference TRBV5-1 and TRBJ2-2): KAGVTQTPRYLIKTRGQQVTLSCSPISGHRSVSWYQQTPGQGLQFLFEYFSETQRNKGNFPGRFSGRQFSNSRSEMNVSTLELGDSALYLCASGTGERTGELFFGEGSRLTVL.

V usage is TRBV12-3 or TRBV12-4 and J usage is TRBJ2-7; TRBD2 might be the D (5 bases). The length of the CDR3 is 13 residues. V lost 6 bases, J lost 6 bases, and 15 bases lay in between. The CDR3, as DNA: TGTGCCAGCAGCTTTAGGCTAGAGGGCGAGCAGTACTTC. Residues: CASSFRLEGEQYF.

The chain recombines TRBV5-1 with TRBJ1-1; D may be TRBD1 (5 bases). V lost 4 bases and J lost 7, with 14 bases in between. This CDR3 region has 13 residues. Germline assignment: CDR1 SGHRS and CDR2 YFSETQ. The CDR3 loop is CASSNRIGGEAFF. DNA for the CDR3: TGCGCCAGCAGCAATCGGATCGGGGGTGAAGCTTTCTTT.

V usage is TRBV6-1 and J usage is TRBJ2-2; 7 nucleotides align to TRBD1. Unmatched junction bases numbered 4, after V lost 6 bases and J lost 0 bases. CDR1 is MNHNS, CDR2 SASEGT, per germline. This CDR3 comprises 15 residues. CDR3 amino acids: CASRRGQTNTGELFF. The CDR3 region has the DNA TGTGCCAGCAGGAGGGGACAGACGAACACCGGGGAGCTGTTTTTT.

This clone was counted at least ten times. CDR3 sequence: CASSPQREGPWEQFF. For the CDR3, the DNA is TGTGCCAGCAGCCCCCAGCGGGAGGGCCCTTGGGAGCAGTTCTTC. The gene calls are TRBV11-2 and TRBJ2-1; 10 bases agree with TRBD2. The CDR3 covers 15 residues. Germline trimming cut 5 bases from V and 10 bases from J; bases unmatched to any gene: 11. CDR1 is SGHAT and CDR2 is FQNNGV in the germline V gene.

With regard to this clone: Other DNA sequences within the sample encode an identical CDR3. The chain joins TRBV18 to TRBJ1-1; 7 nucleotides match TRBD1. Trimming took 3 bases from V and 2 from J; bases not matched to a gene: 3. Germline-derived CDR1 and CDR2 are KGHSH and LQKENI. The CDR3 spans 14 residues. The chain's CDR3 is CASSPGQANTEAFF. CDR3 in DNA: TGTGCCAGCTCACCCGGACAGGCTAACACTGAAGCTTTCTTT.

The count of this clone is one. V is TRBV28 and J is TRBJ1-3; D remains ambiguous. Germline V gene data show CDR1 as MDHEN and CDR2 as SYDVKM. Trimming pared 10 bases from V and 0 bases from J, leaving 13 bases between. The CDR3 runs 14 residues. CDR3 protein: CATTRLTSGNTIYF. The CDR3 coding sequence is TGTGCCACTACCCGACTAACCTCTGGAAACACCATATATTTT. Full variable domain (rest looked up from reference TRBV28 and TRBJ1-3): DVKVTQSSRYLVKRTGEKVFLECVQDMDHENMFWYRQDPGLGLRLIYFSYDVKMKEKGDIPEGYSVSREKKERFSLILESASTNQTSMYLCATTRLTSGNTIYFGEGSWLTVV.

This clone was seen only once. The rearrangement links TRBV27 to TRBJ1-2; D gene uncertain. The CDR3 covers 13 residues. CDR1 MNHEY and CDR2 SMNVEV come from the germline V gene (reference sequence). V was clipped by 3 bases and J by 3 bases, with 8 bases between them. CDR3: CASSFIPHYGYTF. In DNA, the CDR3 is TGTGCCAGCAGTTTTATCCCCCACTATGGCTACACCTTC.

The chain recombines TRBV11-2 with TRBJ2-2; D is ambiguous. CDR1 and CDR2 from the germline V gene are SGHAT and FQNNGV. This CDR3 is 13 amino acids long. The germline V and J ends were trimmed by 4 bases and 1 base, with 4 bases remaining between them. The CDR3 is CASSSQNTGELFF. For the CDR3, the DNA is TGTGCCAGCAGCTCCCAGAACACCGGGGAGCTGTTTTTT.